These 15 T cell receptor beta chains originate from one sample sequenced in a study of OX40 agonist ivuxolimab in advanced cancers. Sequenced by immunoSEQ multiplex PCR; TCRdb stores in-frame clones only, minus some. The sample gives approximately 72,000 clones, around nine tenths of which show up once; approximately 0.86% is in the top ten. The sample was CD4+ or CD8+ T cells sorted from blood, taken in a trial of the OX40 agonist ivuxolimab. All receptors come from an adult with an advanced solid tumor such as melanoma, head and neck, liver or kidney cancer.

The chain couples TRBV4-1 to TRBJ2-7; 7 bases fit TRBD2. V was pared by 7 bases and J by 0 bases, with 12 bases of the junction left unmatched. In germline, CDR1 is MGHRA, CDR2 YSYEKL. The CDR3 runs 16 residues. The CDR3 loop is CASTPYGGISSYEQYF. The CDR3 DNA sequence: TGCGCCAGCACCCCATACGGGGGGATAAGCTCCTACGAGCAGTACTTC.

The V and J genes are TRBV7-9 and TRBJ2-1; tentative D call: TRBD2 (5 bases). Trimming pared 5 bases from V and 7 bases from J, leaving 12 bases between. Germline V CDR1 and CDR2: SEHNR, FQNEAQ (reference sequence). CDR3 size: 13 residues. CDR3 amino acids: CASSQTLGNEQFF. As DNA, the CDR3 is TGTGCCAGCAGCCAAACACTAGGGAATGAGCAGTTCTTC.

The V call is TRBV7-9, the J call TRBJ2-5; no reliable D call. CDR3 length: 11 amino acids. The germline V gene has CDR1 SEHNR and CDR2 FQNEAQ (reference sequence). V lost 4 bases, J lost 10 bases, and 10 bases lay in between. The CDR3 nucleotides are TGTGCCAGCAGCTCAACCCGAGGCCAGTACTTC. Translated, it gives CASSSTRGQYF. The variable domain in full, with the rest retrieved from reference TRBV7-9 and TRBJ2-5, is DTGVSQNPRHKITKRGQNVTFRCDPISEHNRLYWYRQTLGQGPEFLTYFQNEAQLEKSRLLSDRFSAERPKGSFSTLEIQRTEQGDSAMYLCASSSTRGQYFGPGTRLLVL.

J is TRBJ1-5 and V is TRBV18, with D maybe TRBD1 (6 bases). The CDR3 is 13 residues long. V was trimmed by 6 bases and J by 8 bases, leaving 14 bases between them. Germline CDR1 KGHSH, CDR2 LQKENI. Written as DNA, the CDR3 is TGTGCCAGCTCTCTGGACAGAACCGAGCCCCAGCATTTT. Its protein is CASSLDRTEPQHF.

As DNA, the CDR3 is TGTGCCAGCAGCCCACAACTAGCGGAAGAGACCCAGTACTTC. Protein sequence: CASSPQLAEETQYF. The chain employs TRBV7-7 and TRBJ2-5; TRBD2 aligns across 8 bases. The CDR3 covers 14 residues. The trim removed 5 bases at V and 3 bases at J, leaving 5 bases unmatched. CDR1 is SSHAT, CDR2 FNYEAQ, per germline (reference sequence).

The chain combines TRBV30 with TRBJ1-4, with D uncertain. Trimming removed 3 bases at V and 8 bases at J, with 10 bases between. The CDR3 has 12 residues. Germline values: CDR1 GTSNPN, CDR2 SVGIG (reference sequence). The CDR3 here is CAWSGLGEKLFF. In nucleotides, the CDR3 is TGTGCCTGGAGCGGGCTAGGAGAAAAACTGTTTTTT.

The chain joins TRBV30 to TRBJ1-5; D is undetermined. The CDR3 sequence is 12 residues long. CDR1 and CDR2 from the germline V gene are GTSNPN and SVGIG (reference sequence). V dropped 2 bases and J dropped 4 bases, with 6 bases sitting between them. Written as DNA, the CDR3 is TGTGCCTGGAGTTTCCAGAATCAGCCCCAGCATTTT. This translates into CAWSFQNQPQHF.

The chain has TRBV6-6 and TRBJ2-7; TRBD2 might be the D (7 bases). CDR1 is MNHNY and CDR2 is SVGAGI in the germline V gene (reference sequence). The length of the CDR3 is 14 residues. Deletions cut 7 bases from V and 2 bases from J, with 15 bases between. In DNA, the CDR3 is TGTGCCAGCACCGGGGGCGGGGGAACCTACGAGCAGTACTTC. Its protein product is CASTGGGGTYEQYF.

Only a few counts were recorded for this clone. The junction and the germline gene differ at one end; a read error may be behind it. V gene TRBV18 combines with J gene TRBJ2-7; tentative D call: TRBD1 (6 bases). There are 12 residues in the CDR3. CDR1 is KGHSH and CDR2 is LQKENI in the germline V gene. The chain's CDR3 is CASSPKGEQGIF. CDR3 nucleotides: TGTGCCAGCTCACCCAAAGGGGAACAGGGCATCTTC.

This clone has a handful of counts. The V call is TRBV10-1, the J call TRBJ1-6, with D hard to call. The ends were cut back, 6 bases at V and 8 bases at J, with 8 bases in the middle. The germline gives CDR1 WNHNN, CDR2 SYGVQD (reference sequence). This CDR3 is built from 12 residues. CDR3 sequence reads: CASRQEDSPLHF. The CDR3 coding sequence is TGCGCCAGCAGACAAGAGGATTCACCCCTCCACTTT.

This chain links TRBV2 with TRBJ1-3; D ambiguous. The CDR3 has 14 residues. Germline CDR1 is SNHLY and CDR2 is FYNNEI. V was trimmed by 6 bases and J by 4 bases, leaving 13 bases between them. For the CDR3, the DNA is TGTGCCAGCAGATCGGGGTTTAGCGGAAACACCATATATTTT. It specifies CASRSGFSGNTIYF.

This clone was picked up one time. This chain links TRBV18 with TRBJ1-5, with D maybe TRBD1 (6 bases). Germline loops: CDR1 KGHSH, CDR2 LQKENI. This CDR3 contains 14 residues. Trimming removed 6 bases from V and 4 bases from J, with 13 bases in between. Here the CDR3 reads CASSLGGQNQPQHF. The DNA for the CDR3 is TGTGCCAGCTCCTTGGGGGGACAAAATCAGCCCCAGCATTTT.

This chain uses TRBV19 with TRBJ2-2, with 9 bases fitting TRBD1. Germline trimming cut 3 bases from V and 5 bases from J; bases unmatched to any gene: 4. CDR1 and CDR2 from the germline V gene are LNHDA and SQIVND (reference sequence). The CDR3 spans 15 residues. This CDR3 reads CASSIGQGWTGELFF. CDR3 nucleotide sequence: TGTGCCAGTAGTATCGGACAGGGGTGGACCGGGGAGCTGTTTTTT.

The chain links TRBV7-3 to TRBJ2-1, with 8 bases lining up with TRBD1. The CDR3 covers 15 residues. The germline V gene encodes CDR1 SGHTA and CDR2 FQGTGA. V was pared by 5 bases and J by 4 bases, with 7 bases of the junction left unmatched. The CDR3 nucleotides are TGTGCCAGCAGCCGCGGACAGGGAAGATACAATGAGCAGTTCTTC. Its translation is CASSRGQGRYNEQFF.

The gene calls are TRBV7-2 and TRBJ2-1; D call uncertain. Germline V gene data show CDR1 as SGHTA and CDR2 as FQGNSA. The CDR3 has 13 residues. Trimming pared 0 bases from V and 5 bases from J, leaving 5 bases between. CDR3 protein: CASSLASHNEQFF. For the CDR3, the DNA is TGTGCCAGCAGCTTAGCGTCCCACAATGAGCAGTTCTTC.